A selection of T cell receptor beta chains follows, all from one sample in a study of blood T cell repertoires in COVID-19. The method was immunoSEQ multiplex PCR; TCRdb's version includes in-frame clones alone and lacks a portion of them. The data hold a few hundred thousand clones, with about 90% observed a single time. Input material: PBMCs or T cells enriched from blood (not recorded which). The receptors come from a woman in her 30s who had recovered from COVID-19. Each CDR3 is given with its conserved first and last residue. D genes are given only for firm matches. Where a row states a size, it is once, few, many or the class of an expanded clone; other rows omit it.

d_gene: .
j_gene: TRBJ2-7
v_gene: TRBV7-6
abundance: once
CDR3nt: TGTGCCAGCAGCTTAGAAAGGAGACAGCCCTCTCCCTACGAGCAGTACTTC
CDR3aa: CASSLERRQPSPYEQYF

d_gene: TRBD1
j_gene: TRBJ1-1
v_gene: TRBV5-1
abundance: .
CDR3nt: TGCGCCAGCAGCGTAACGGGACAGGGAGGCAGGAACACTGAAGCTTTCTTT
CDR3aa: CASSVTGQGGRNTEAFF

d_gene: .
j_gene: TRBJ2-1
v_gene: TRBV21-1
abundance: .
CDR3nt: TGTGCCAGCAGCAAACAGGCGGGATGGTCCTACAATGAGCAGTTCTTC
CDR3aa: CASSKQAGWSYNEQFF

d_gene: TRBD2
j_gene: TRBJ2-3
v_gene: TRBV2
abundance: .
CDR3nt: TGTGCCAGCAGCGCGGGGGGGGCCAGCACAGATACGCAGTATTTT
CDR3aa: CASSAGGASTDTQYF

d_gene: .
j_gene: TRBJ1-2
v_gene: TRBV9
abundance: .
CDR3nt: TGTGCCAGCAGAAAACAGGGTTACGATGGCTACACCTTC
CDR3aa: CASRKQGYDGYTF

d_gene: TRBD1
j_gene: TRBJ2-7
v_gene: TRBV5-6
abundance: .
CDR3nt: TGTGCCAGCAGCTCTACGGACAGGGTAACCTACGAGCAGTACTTC
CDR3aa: CASSSTDRVTYEQYF

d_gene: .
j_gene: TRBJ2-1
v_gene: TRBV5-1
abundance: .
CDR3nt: TGCGCCAGCAGCTTGGGCTGGTGGGGCAGGGCCAGCTCCTACAATGAGCAGTTCTTC
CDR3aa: CASSLGWWGRASSYNEQFF

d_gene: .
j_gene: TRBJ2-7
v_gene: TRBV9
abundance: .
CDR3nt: TGTGCCAGCAGCGCCGGTCCGGGGACCTACGAGCAGTACTTC
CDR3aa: CASSAGPGTYEQYF

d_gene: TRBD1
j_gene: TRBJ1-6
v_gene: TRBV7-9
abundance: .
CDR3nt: TGTGCCAGCAGCTTAGGGTGGACAGGGGAGGACGAATCACCCCTCCACTTT
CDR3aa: CASSLGWTGEDESPLHF

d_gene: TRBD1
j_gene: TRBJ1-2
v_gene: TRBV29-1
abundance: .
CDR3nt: TGCAGCGTTGAGGGTAGGGGGCTTGATGGCTACACCTTC
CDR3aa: CSVEGRGLDGYTF

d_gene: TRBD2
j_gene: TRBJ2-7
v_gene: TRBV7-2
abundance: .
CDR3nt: TGTGCCAGCAGCTTATCGAGCGGGGGCCTGGGGGAGCAGTACTTC
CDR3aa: CASSLSSGGLGEQYF

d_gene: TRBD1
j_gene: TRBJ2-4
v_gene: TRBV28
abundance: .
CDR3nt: TGTGCCAGCAGTTTCAGGGGGCCTAAAAACATTCAGTACTTC
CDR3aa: CASSFRGPKNIQYF

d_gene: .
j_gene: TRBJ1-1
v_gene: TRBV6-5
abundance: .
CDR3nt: TGTGCCAGCATTAGTGGGGGCGGGAACACTGAAGCTTTCTTT
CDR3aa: CASISGGGNTEAFF

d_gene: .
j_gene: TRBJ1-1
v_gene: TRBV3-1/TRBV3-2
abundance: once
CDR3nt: TGTGCCAGCAGCCAAGATGTGCCAGGGTATTGGAGTGAAGCTTTCTTT
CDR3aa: CASSQDVPGYWSEAFF

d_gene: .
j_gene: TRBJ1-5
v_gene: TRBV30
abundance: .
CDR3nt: TGTGCCTGGGACAGCAGGTCCCATCAGCCCCAGCATTTT
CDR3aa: CAWDSRSHQPQHF

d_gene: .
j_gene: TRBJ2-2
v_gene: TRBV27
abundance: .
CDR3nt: TGTGCCAGCACCCTTGCTTTTCGTCCAGGGTCGAACACCGGGGAGCTGTTTTTT
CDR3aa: CASTLAFRPGSNTGELFF

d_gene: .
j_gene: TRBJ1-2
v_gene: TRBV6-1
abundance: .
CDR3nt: TGTGCCAGCAGTGAAGCACAGGTCCTCCACTACACCTTC
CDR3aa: CASSEAQVLHYTF

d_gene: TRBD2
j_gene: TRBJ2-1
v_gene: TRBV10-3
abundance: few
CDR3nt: TGTGCCATCAGCCCGGGACTAGCTGTAACCAATGAGCAGTTCTTC
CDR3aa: CAISPGLAVTNEQFF

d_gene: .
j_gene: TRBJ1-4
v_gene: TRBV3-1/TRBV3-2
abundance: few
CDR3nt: TGTGCCAGCAGCGCGTTTGGTGGGGCATCTGGGGAAAAACTGTTTTTT
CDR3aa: CASSAFGGASGEKLFF

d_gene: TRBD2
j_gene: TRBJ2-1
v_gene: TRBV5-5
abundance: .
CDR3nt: TGTGCCAGCAGCGTACCGGGACTAGGCAATGAGCAGTTCTTC
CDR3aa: CASSVPGLGNEQFF

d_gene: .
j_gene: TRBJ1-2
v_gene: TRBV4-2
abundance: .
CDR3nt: TGTGCCAGCAGCCAGGCAGGGATTCCTGGCTACACCTTC
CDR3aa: CASSQAGIPGYTF

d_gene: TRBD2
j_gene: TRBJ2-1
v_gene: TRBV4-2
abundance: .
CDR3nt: TGTGCCAGCAGCCAAGTTGGGACTAGCGGGAGATCCTACAATGAGCAGTTCTTC
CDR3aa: CASSQVGTSGRSYNEQFF

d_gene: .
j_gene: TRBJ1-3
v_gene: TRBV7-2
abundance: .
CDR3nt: TGTGCCAGCAGCGGAGGGCGAGGTTCGGGAAACACCATATATTTT
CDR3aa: CASSGGRGSGNTIYF

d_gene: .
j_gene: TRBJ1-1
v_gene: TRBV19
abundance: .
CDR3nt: TGTGCCAGTAGTAACGAGGCGAACACTGAAGCTTTCTTT
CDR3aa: CASSNEANTEAFF

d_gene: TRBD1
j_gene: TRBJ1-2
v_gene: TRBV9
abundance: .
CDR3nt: TGTGCCAGCAGCGTAGGAGACAGGGTTCCAAGTGGCTACACCTTC
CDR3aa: CASSVGDRVPSGYTF

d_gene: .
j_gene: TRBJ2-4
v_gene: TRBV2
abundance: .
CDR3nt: TGTGCCAGCACCTACCCGGGGGAAGCCAAAAACATTCAGTACTTC
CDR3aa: CASTYPGEAKNIQYF

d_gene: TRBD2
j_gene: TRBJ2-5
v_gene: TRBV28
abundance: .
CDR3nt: TGTGCCAGCCAAGCGGGAGGAACCCAAGAGACCCAGTACTTC
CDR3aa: CASQAGGTQETQYF

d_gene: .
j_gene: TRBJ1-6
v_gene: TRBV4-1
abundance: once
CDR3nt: TGCGCCAGCAGCCAGCCAACCGGGGATTCACCCCTCCACTTT
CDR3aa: CASSQPTGDSPLHF

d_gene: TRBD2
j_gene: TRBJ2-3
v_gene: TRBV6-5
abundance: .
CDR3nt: TGTGCCAGCAGCCGTGGACTAGCGGGGGCAGATACGCAGTATTTT
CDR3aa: CASSRGLAGADTQYF

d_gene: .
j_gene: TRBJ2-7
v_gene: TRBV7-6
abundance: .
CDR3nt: TGTGCCAGCAGCTTTGGGAGGCTCTACGAGCAGTACTTC
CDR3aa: CASSFGRLYEQYF

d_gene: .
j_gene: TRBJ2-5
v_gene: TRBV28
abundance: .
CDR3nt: TGTGCCAGCAGTTTACGGTCATTCTACCAAGAGACCCAGTACTTC
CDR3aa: CASSLRSFYQETQYF

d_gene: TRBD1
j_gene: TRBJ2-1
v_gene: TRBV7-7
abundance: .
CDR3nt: TGTGCTAGCAGCTTATTAGGGGGCACTGAGCAGTTCTTC
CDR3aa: CASSLLGGTEQFF

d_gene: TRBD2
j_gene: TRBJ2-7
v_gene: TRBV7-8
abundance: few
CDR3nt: TGTGCCAGCAGTACCCGGGAGGGCTCGTCCGACTACGAGCAGTACTTC
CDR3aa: CASSTREGSSDYEQYF

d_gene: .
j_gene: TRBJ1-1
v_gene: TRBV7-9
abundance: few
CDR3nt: TGTGCCAGCAATCGACAGAACACTGAAGCTTTCTTT
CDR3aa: CASNRQNTEAFF

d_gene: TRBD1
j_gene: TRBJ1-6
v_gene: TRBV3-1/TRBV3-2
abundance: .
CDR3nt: TGTGCCAGCAGCCATATACCGGGACAGGGTCATTCACCCCTCCACTTT
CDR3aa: CASSHIPGQGHSPLHF

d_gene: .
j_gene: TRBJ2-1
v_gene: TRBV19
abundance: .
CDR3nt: TGTGCCAGTAGTATAGATGGGGCGATCGCTGAGCAGTTCTTC
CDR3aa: CASSIDGAIAEQFF

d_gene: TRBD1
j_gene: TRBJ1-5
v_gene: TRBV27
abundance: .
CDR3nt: TGTGCCAGCAGTTTATGGGCAGGGGGCCATCAGCCCCAGCATTTT
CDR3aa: CASSLWAGGHQPQHF

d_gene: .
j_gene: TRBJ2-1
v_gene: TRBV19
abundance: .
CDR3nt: TGTGCCAGTAAATTCAGGGCGGGACTTCTCGGCTCCTACAATGAGCAGTTCTTC
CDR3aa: CASKFRAGLLGSYNEQFF

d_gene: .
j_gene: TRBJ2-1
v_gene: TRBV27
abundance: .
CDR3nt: TGTGCCAGCTGGGAGGCCCGCTCCTACAATGAGCAGTTCTTC
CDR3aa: CASWEARSYNEQFF

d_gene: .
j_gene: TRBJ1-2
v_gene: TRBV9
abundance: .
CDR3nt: TGTGCCAGCAGCGGGGAGGGGGGAGAGGGCTACACCTTC
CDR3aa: CASSGEGGEGYTF

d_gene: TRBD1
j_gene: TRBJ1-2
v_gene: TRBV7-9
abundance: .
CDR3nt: TGTGCCAGCAGCCCCTCTCTGTCGGGACAGGGACCACCTAACTATGGCTACACCTTC
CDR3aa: CASSPSLSGQGPPNYGYTF

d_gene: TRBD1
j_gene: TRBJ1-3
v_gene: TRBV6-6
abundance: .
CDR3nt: TGTGCCAGCAGTTATCGACAGGGCCCTGGAAACACCATATATTTT
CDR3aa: CASSYRQGPGNTIYF

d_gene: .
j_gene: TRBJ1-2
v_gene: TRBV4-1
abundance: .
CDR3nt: TGCGCCAGCAGCCAAGATGCCGGGGTGGGGTATGGCTACACCTTC
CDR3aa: CASSQDAGVGYGYTF

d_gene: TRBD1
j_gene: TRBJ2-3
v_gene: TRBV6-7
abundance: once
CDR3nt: TGTGCCAGCAGTATGGGACAGGGGTCGGATACGCAGTATTTT
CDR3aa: CASSMGQGSDTQYF